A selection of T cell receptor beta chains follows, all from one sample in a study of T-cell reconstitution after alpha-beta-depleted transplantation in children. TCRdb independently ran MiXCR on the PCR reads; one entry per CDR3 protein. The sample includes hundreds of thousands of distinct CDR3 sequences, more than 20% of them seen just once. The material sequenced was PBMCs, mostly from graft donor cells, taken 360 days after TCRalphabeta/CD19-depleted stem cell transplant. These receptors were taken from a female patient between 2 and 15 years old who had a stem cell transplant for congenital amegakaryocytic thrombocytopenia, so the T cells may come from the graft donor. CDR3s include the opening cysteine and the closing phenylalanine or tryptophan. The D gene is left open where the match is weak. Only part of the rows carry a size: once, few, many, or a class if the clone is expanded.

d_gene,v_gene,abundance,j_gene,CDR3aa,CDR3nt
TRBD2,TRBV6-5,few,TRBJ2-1,CASSYGTSGRNEQFF,TGTGCCAGCAGTTACGGGACTAGCGGGAGGAATGAGCAGTTCTTC
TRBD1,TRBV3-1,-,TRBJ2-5,CASTAEGTGQETQYF,TGTGCCAGCACCGCCGAGGGGACAGGGCAAGAGACCCAGTACTTC
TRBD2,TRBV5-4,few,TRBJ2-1,CASSLPGTSGKNEQFF,TGTGCCAGCAGCTTACCCGGGACTAGCGGGAAAAATGAGCAGTTCTTC
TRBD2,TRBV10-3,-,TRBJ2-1,CAMSSQTSSGIDEQFF,TGTGCCATGTCATCACAAACAAGCAGCGGGATTGATGAGCAGTTCTTC
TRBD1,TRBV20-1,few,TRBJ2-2,CSARGQGGNTGELFF,TGCAGTGCCAGGGGACAGGGGGGGAACACCGGGGAGCTGTTTTTT
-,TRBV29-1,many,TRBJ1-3,CSVGIDSSGNTIYF,TGCAGCGTTGGGATAGACAGCTCTGGAAACACCATATATTTT
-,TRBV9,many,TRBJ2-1,CASSVVSGYNEQFF,TGTGCCAGCAGCGTAGTTTCTGGGTACAATGAGCAGTTCTTC
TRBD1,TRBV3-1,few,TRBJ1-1,CASSKDQGAVTEAFF,TGTGCCAGCAGCAAAGATCAGGGGGCGGTCACTGAAGCTTTCTTT
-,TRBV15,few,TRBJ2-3,CATSRDGAGTDTQYF,TGTGCCACCAGCAGGGATGGGGCAGGCACAGATACGCAGTATTTT
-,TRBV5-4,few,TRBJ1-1,CASSPRTVNTEAFF,TGTGCCAGCAGCCCTAGGACAGTGAACACTGAAGCTTTCTTT
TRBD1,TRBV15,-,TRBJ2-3,CATSTGGSADTQYF,TGTGCCACCAGCACAGGGGGCTCGGCAGATACGCAGTATTTT
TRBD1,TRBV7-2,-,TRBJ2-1,CASSLGDSPKHEQFF,TGTGCCAGCAGCTTAGGGGACAGCCCCAAGCATGAGCAGTTCTTC
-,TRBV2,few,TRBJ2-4,CASSSPWKNIQYF,TGTGCCAGCAGTTCCCCTTGGAAAAACATTCAGTACTTC
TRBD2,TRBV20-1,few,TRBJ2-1,CSARVKTSGGPNEQFF,TGCAGTGCTAGAGTTAAGACTAGCGGGGGTCCCAATGAGCAGTTCTTC
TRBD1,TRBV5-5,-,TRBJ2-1,CASSLVALGQGYNEQFF,TGTGCCAGCAGCTTGGTAGCTCTGGGACAGGGGTACAATGAGCAGTTCTTC
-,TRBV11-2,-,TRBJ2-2,CASSLVGANTGELFF,TGTGCCAGCAGCTTAGTTGGAGCGAACACCGGGGAGCTGTTTTTT
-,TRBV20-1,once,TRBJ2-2,CSARFSGELFF,TGCAGTGCTAGGTTTTCCGGGGAGCTGTTTTTT
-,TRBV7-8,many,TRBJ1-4,CASSRARDRVFF,TGTGCCAGCAGCCGAGCGAGGGATAGGGTGTTTTTT
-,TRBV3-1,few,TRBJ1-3,CASSPPGVPSGNTIYF,TGTGCCAGCAGCCCCCCGGGGGTCCCCTCTGGAAACACCATATATTTT